These 4 T cell receptor beta chains share one sample of origin, sequenced in a study of T cells in pancreatic ductal adenocarcinoma. Selected pancreatic ductal adenocarcinoma patients had undergone surgery without neoadjuvant therapy. Measured with immunoSEQ multiplex PCR; TCRdb has only the in-frame clones, and not every one. Found here are 8,500 to 9,500 clones, roughly 91% of them singletons; the top ten hold roughly 3%. The sequenced sample consisted of PBMCs. These receptors all come from a human donor with pancreatic ductal adenocarcinoma.

The chain links TRBV5-1 to TRBJ2-5; the match to TRBD2 covers 14 bases. The germline V gene has CDR1 SGHRS and CDR2 YFSETQ. The CDR3 sequence is 16 residues long. V shed 5 bases and J 3 bases; nucleotides not matched to a gene: 6. This CDR3 reads CASSRGLAGGKETQYF. The CDR3 DNA is TGCGCCAGCAGTCGCGGACTAGCGGGAGGAAAAGAGACCCAGTACTTC.

The chain employs TRBV27 and TRBJ2-2, with 9 bases identical to TRBD2. V shed 8 bases and J 4 bases; nucleotides not matched to a gene: 2. CDR1 is MNHEY and CDR2 is SMNVEV in the germline V gene (reference sequence). This CDR3 spans 13 amino acids. CDR3 DNA sequence: TGTGCCAGCCGCGGGAGGGGCACCGGGGAGCTGTTTTTT. It is translated as CASRGRGTGELFF.

The chain uses TRBV5-1 and TRBJ2-7; D is undetermined. The germline V gene has CDR1 SGHRS and CDR2 YFSETQ. This CDR3 is built from 13 residues. Trimming took 4 bases from V and 3 from J, leaving 11 bases between them. The CDR3 sequence: CASSITVDYEQYF. For the CDR3, the DNA is TGCGCCAGCAGCATCACCGTAGACTACGAGCAGTACTTC.

The rearrangement links TRBV28 to TRBJ1-5; maybe TRBD1 (6 bases). Trimming removed 1 base at V and 5 bases at J, with 15 bases between. This CDR3 is built from 16 residues. Germline loops: CDR1 MDHEN, CDR2 SYDVKM. As DNA, the CDR3 is TGTGCCAGCAGTTTATACCGGGACATAGAGTATCAGCCCCAGCATTTT. The encoded protein is CASSLYRDIEYQPQHF.